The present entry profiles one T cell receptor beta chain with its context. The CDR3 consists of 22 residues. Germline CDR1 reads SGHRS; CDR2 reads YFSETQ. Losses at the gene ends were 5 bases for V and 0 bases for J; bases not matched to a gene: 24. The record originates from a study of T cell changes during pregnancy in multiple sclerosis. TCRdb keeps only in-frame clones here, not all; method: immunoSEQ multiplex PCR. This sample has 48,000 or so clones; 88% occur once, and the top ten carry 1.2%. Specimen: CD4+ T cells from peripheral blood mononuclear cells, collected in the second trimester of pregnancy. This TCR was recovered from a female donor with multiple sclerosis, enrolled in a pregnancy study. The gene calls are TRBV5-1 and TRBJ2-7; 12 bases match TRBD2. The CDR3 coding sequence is TGCGCCAGCAGTTCTACTTCCATCTTGGGACTAGCGGGTCCCAGGAGCTCCTACGAGCAGTACTTC. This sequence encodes CASSSTSILGLAGPRSSYEQYF.